This TCR beta chain was identified during a study of cytomegalovirus exposure and HLA in healthy donors. In the study overall: From HLA-typed donors, an early data release held around 80 million unique TCRs. Study observations and caveats: Later, an analysis found that common viral pathogens appeared to be linked with several of the most significant clusters.

CDR1 is SQVTM, CDR2 ANQGSEA, per germline. The CDR3 consists of 14 residues. This clone was seen a handful of times. The antigen remains unidentified. The junction shows a germline mismatch at one end, possibly a read error. PCR involved 60 Vbeta and 13 Jbeta primers. Libraries were prepared by immunoSEQ multiplex PCR; TCRdb keeps only in-frame clonotypes and omits some of them. This table has some 150,000 clones, approximately 64% appearing once. Sequencing used PBMCs. The chain couples TRBV29-1 to TRBJ2-3; TRBD1 might be the D (9 bases). This TCR derives from a woman in her forties in good health and CMV-seronegative. CDR3: CGVGQGLGTDTQYF. Written as DNA, the CDR3 is TGCGGCGTGGGACAGGGACTAGGCACAGATACGCAGTATTTT.